One and the same sample provided the 17 T cell receptor delta chains below, sequenced in a study of γδ T cells in repeated Plasmodium falciparum infection. TCRdb reapplied CATT to the multiplex PCR reads. Among about 89,000 delta-chain clones, under 1.5% were seen once, and the ten largest hold around 8.1%. Vgamma9/Vdelta2+ and Vdelta2-negative gammadelta T cells were flow-sorted from PBMC for bulk sequencing. The sequenced material came from gamma-delta T cells from blood. These receptors came from a pool of human donors (malaria-infected and uninfected, not separated).

This clone was picked up a small number of times. One base separates it from a far larger clone, so it is likely a read error. V is TRDV2 and J is TRDJ3; TRDD3 matches 8 bases. Since TCRdb gives no J gene, matching the DNA to germline was used here to assign it. The CDR3 is 22 amino acids. Germline CDR1 is GEAIGNYY and CDR2 is EKD. V dropped 0 bases and J dropped 1; count of bases not matched to a gene: 16. The CDR3 spells CACDTAPGTGGSSSWDTRQMFF. Written as DNA, the CDR3 is TGTGCCTGTGACACCGCTCCGGGGACTGGGGGCTCCTCTTCCTGGGACACCCGACAGATGTTTTTC.

Comments on this clone: Just one base apart from a much larger clone, this may be a read error. V gene TRDV1 was called; the J gene was not. CDR1 and CDR2 (germline): TSWWSYY, QGS. The CDR3 totals 17 residues. CDR3 nucleotide sequence: TGTGCTCTTCCAACCCGGGGCCACCTTTCCGAGGGCGATAAACTCACCTTT. Its translation is CALPTRGHLSEGDKLTF.

Comment on this clone: This is likely an artifact of a read error, given a far larger clone one base away. Additional DNA sequences in this sample encode the identical CDR3. The V gene was identified as TRDV1, while no J gene was called. Germline V gives CDR1 TSWWSYY, CDR2 QGS. The CDR3 extends over 14 amino acids. Here the CDR3 DNA reads TGTGCTCTTGGGGAATGGTTTGGCGCCGATAAACTCATTTTT. Its protein is CALGEWFGADKLIF.

This clone was seen at least ten times. TCRdb's listed protein matches a much larger clone and diverges from this DNA's translation at residue 9, likely through a read error; the protein shown comes from the DNA. The J gene is TRDJ1, the V gene TRDV3; tentatively, D is TRDD3 (6 bases). In germline, CDR1 is TVYSNPD, CDR2 GDNSRS (reference sequence). This CDR3 comprises 17 residues. CDR3 coding DNA: TGTGCCTTTATACCCCGACACTGGGAGAGCGAAGAGGATAAACTAATCTTT. This sequence encodes CAFIPRHWESEEDKLIF.

This clone was recorded at least ten times. A far bigger clonotype differs at one base, so this is likely a read error. Other DNA sequences in this sample translate to the same CDR3. The rearrangement uses TRDV2 and TRDJ1, with TRDD3 identical over 8 bases. Here the J gene came from matching the DNA to germline, since TCRdb omits it. CDR1 is GEAIGNYY, CDR2 EKD, per germline. The CDR3 consists of 19 residues. J lost 8 bases, V lost 2 bases, and 24 bases had no gene match. The CDR3 spells CACDKLGDSPTLQSDKLIF. DNA for the CDR3: TGTGCCTGTGACAAGCTGGGGGACTCACCAACTCTCCAGAGTGACAAACTCATCTTT.

Notes on this clone: The likely explanation is a read error, given a far larger clone one base away. Other DNA sequences in the sample encode the same CDR3. The chain carries TRDV2 and TRDJ1; 11 nucleotides agree with TRDD3. TCRdb offers no J gene call, so here the DNA was matched to germline to obtain one. Losses at the gene ends were 3 bases for V and 0 bases for J; bases not matched to a gene: 11. The CDR3 totals 18 residues. Germline values: CDR1 GEAIGNYY, CDR2 EKD. Here the CDR3 reads CACDSLLGDKVNTDKLIF. The CDR3 DNA follows: TGTGCCTGTGACTCCTTACTGGGGGATAAGGTCAACACCGATAAACTCATCTTT.

This clone has more than one count but fewer than ten. TCRdb assigns this DNA the protein of a much larger clone, which departs from its translation at residue 11; this likely reflects a read error, and the protein shown comes from translating the DNA. The V and J genes are TRDV1 and TRDJ1, with D perhaps matching TRDD3 (7 bases). CDR3 length: 22 amino acids. V gave up 3 bases and J gave up 0 bases, with 32 bases separating them. Looked up from germline, CDR1 is TSWWSYY and CDR2 is QGS. CDR3 DNA sequence: TGTGCTCTTGGGGAGCCTCTTCATCTTCCTTTTAGTACTGGGGTGCACACCGATAAACTCATCTTT. Translation gives CALGEPLHLPFSTGVHTDKLIF.

This clone has ten or more counts. TCRdb has a much larger clone's protein, which differs at residue 11 from the translation of this DNA, likely because of a read error; what is shown is the protein translated from the DNA. The chain has TRDV1 and TRDJ1; the D gene is possibly TRDD2 (5 bases). Germline loops: CDR1 TSWWSYY, CDR2 QGS. This CDR3 is built from 13 residues. The CDR3 here is CALGEAYTDKPIF. In DNA form, the CDR3 reads TGTGCTCTTGGGGAAGCCTACACCGATAAACCCATCTTT.

In regard to this clone: The protein TCRdb gives is from a much larger clone and does not agree with this DNA's translation at residue 6, likely a read error; the protein shown here comes from the DNA. CDR3: CALGEQAYNLGGWGDKLIF. For the CDR3, the DNA is TGTGCTCTTGGGGAACAAGCCTACAACCTTGGGGGATGGGGCGATAAACTCATCTTT. The chain has TRDV1 and TRDJ1, with TRDD3 matching 8 bases. No J segment appears in TCRdb, so it was assigned here by matching the sequence to germline. Germline CDR1 is TSWWSYY and CDR2 is QGS. V was clipped by 1 base and J by 4 bases; unmatched bases: 17. This CDR3 is built from 19 residues.

Of note for this clone: This likely reflects a read error, since a far larger clone is one base away. At the DNA level, this CDR3 is encoded by other sequences in the same sample as well. The J gene is TRDJ1, the V gene TRDV1, with TRDD3 identical over 9 bases. Because TCRdb records no J gene, it was assigned here through a match of the DNA to germline. V shed 1 base, J shed 7 bases, and the junction held 19 bases outside the gene matches. Germline V lookup: CDR1 TSWWSYY, CDR2 QGS. The CDR3 sequence is 19 residues long. The CDR3 spells CALGEPIRLVGDREGKLIF. The CDR3 nucleotides read TGTGCTCTTGGGGAACCCATAAGGCTCGTGGGGGATAGGGAGGGTAAACTCATCTTT.

This clone was seen a few times. TCRdb records a much larger clone's protein for this DNA, with a difference at residue 7 that likely arises from a read error; the protein given is the translation of the DNA. The V and J genes are TRDV1 and TRDJ1; weak D call: TRDD3 (6 bases). Trimming took 6 bases from V and 3 from J, leaving 20 bases between them. This CDR3 has 16 residues. The germline gives CDR1 TSWWSYY, CDR2 QGS. The CDR3 nucleotides read TGTGCTCTTGGCCTTACCTGGGGATCTACACCCGATAAACTCATCTTT. Translation gives CALGLTWGSTPDKLIF.

This clone was observed a few times. A far more abundant clone sits one base away, making this likely a read error. V is TRDV1 and J is TRDJ1, with TRDD3 as a possible D gene (5 bases). No J segment appears in TCRdb, so it was assigned here by matching the sequence to germline. Germline CDR1 TSWWSYY, CDR2 QGS. This CDR3 spans 10 amino acids. CDR3 in DNA: TGTGCCCTTGGGGTCGATAAACTCATCTTT. Protein product: CALGVDKLIF.

For this clone: The protein held in TCRdb is that of a much larger clone and does not match this DNA's translation at residue 6, likely because of a read error; the protein shown is translated from the DNA. This sequence joins TRDV1 and TRDJ1; 8 bases are shared with TRDD2. No J gene is reported in TCRdb; it was inferred here by comparing the DNA with germline. The CDR3 is 19 amino acids. J lost 1 base, V lost 4 bases, and 17 bases had no gene match. Germline V gene data show CDR1 as TSWWSYY and CDR2 as QGS. This chain's CDR3 is CALGVVFLRTRHLTDKLIF. CDR3 in DNA: TGTGCTCTTGGGGTCGTCTTCCTACGGACACGACACCTCACCGATAAACTCATCTTT.

This clone was counted a few times. The TCRdb record carries a much larger clone's protein, which differs from this DNA's translation at residue 5; a read error is the likely cause, and the protein listed here is the DNA translation. The chain joins TRDV2 to TRDJ1; TRDD3 matches at 10 bases. The J gene was missing in TCRdb and was found by matching the end of the DNA to germline. The CDR3 is 16 amino acids. The V gene's germline CDR1 is GEAIGNYY and CDR2 EKD. V shed 5 bases and J 0 bases; nucleotides not matched to a gene: 8. The CDR3 DNA reads as TGTGCCTGTGCCTACTGGGGGATTACCTACACCGATAAACTCATCTTT. Its protein product is CACAYWGITYTDKLIF.

This clone was counted only a few times. The TCRdb protein comes from a much larger clone and disagrees with this DNA's translation at residue 17, likely due to a read error; the protein given here is derived from the DNA. The V gene is listed as TRDV1; no J gene was called; the table's D call, TRDD3, was not checked against the DNA. From germline, CDR1 is TSWWSYY and CDR2 QGS. There are 19 residues in the CDR3. Written as DNA, the CDR3 is TGTGCTCTTGCGGAAGTGGATTCGGAGAGGTACTGTAACACCGATAAACCCATCTTT. This codes for CALAEVDSERYCNTDKPIF.

This clone was observed a handful of times. A far larger clone is off by one base, so a read error is likely. Other DNA sequences of this sample code for an identical CDR3. V is TRDV1 and J is TRDJ1, with TRDD3 as a possible D gene (5 bases). Germline matching of the DNA provided the J gene here, since TCRdb leaves it blank. The CDR3 has 16 residues. Germline lookup yields CDR1 TSWWSYY and CDR2 QGS. The germline V and J ends were trimmed by 0 bases and 6 bases, with 17 bases remaining between them. In DNA, the CDR3 is TGTGCTCTTGGGGAACTAGCACCCCTGGGAGACTATAAACTCATCTTT. This sequence encodes CALGELAPLGDYKLIF.

This clone turned up a few times. TCRdb's protein, taken from a much larger clone, differs from this DNA's translation at residue 14, likely owing to a read error; the protein displayed comes from the DNA. This chain links TRDV2 with TRDJ3; 8 nucleotides line up with TRDD3. The J gene, not given by TCRdb, was assigned here from a germline match of the nucleotide sequence. CDR3 size: 20 residues. The V gene's germline CDR1 is GEAIGNYY and CDR2 EKD. The CDR3 sequence is CACDTGDWGESSWGTRQMFF. In DNA, the CDR3 is TGTGCCTGTGACACCGGCGACTGGGGGGAAAGCTCCTGGGGCACCCGACAGATGTTTTTC.